The rows below give T cell receptor beta chains drawn from one sample of a study of sequential checkpoint blockade in melanoma. Repertoires were generated with immunoSEQ multiplex PCR, while TCRdb's copy carries only in-frame clones and drops some. The profile covers 7,500 to 10,000 clones, with about 75% appearing a single time and around a sixth taken by the ten largest. The input for sequencing was CD8+ T cells sorted from blood (inferred from file names), taken from a patient given nivolumab and ipilimumab in sequence. The source is a human donor with melanoma. The CDR3 runs from the conserved cysteine through the conserved F or W.

V	length	CDR3
TRBV7-9	15	CASAPRSGWGETQYF
TRBV11-3	13	CASSGENTGELFF
TRBV28	19	CATIPLTSGRAPSTDTQYF
TRBV10-3	15	CAISPGGGLTDTQYF
TRBV6-1	15	CASRLAGEATYEQYF
TRBV27	12	CATGRALNEQFF
TRBV12-5	20	CASGLAGRGGGTHSYNEQFF
TRBV28	14	CASSLTTGLREQYF
TRBV7-9	14	CASTNGQGETEAFF
TRBV6-1	14	CASGRLGSSYEQYF
TRBV27	17	CASSPALGRGMYNEQFF
TRBV7-8	14	CASFSSGSSYEQYF
TRBV27	13	CASSLGETYEQYF
TRBV2	13	CASSWTPSDEQYF
TRBV27	14	CASSRTGYLETQYF
TRBV27	14	CASSPYSNPYEQYF
TRBV2	18	CASSPRDRGRGNTGELFF
TRBV30	15	CAWRAWDRDTGELFF
TRBV4-1	14	CASSATGQGNTIYF
TRBV7-9	13	CASSPRVQETQYF
TRBV13	16	CASSSRLAGIYNEQFF
TRBV6-6	13	CASSTRAPGELFF
TRBV19	14	CASRTTGGSNEQFF
TRBV13	14	CASSLGLAGDTQYF
TRBV19	14	CASSPASGFYEQYF
TRBV19	15	CASSELAGAAYGQYF
TRBV4-2	14	CASSQDFEGSEAFF
TRBV9	15	CASSPRDRNEYEQYF
TRBV7-9	14	CASSSRQGTGELFF
TRBV9	14	CASSLGAGANVLTF
TRBV9	14	CASSEQGKTYEQYF
TRBV27	18	CASSSLTVRGRGSYEQYF
TRBV30	13	CAWTRILSYEQYF
TRBV4-2	16	CASSPPRELEDGELFF
TRBV29-1	17	CSVEDELWGADNYGYTF
TRBV6-4	16	CASSDSDSALRDTQYF
TRBV7-9	15	CASSPTWTGTYEQYF
TRBV6-1	14	CASSEAKGGLEQFF
TRBV6-1	14	CASSVLASTDTQYF
TRBV30	14	CAWKGGRGSYEQYF
TRBV7-2	13	CASSLGGVYEQYF
TRBV4-3	18	CASSPGQTGISGANVLTF
TRBV28	15	CASSFSVGGANGYTF
TRBV4-3	13	CASSGQGTGELFF
TRBV27	14	CASSLWGGRDEQYF
TRBV27	14	CASSLRDSSETQYF
TRBV9	14	CASSVGHGDNEQFF
TRBV27	14	CASSQTGFNNEQFF
TRBV6-1	14	CASGGTSGPDTQYF
TRBV5-6	16	CASSLRVGGPLGEQYF
TRBV11-2	16	CASSNWMTQAAYEQYF